This T cell receptor (beta chain) appears in the sequencing data of a study of CD8 T cells in Susac syndrome. This CDR3 has 15 residues. J lost 7 bases, V lost 1 base, and 4 bases had no gene match. Study conclusions and caveats: The study acknowledged a relatively small number of individuals in its TCR sequencing and HLA analysis.

Concerning this clonotype itself: Its antigen is unknown.

From blood CD8+ and CD4+ T cells, TCR beta sequences were generated. Negative magnetic isolation gave CD8+ and CD4+ cells; FACS enriched CD8+ TEMRA. Reverse transcription of roughly 0.5 to 1 ug RNA used random hexamers. With immunoSEQ multiplex PCR, TCR beta CDR3 was amplified across 54 Vbeta and 13 Jbeta. TCRdb passed the immunoSEQ multiplex PCR reads through MiXCR, listing each CDR3 protein once. The table lists about 300,000 distinct CDR3 sequences, 70% to 90% of them singletons. Sequenced input: CD8+ T cells from PBMCs. This receptor was identified in a human donor with multiple sclerosis. The chain is built from TRBV12-3 or TRBV12-4 and TRBJ2-1; 10 bases are shared with TRBD2. CDR3 nucleotide sequence: TGTGCCAGCAGTTTAGGGACTAGCGGTCTTAATGAGCAGTTCTTC. It encodes CASSLGTSGLNEQFF.